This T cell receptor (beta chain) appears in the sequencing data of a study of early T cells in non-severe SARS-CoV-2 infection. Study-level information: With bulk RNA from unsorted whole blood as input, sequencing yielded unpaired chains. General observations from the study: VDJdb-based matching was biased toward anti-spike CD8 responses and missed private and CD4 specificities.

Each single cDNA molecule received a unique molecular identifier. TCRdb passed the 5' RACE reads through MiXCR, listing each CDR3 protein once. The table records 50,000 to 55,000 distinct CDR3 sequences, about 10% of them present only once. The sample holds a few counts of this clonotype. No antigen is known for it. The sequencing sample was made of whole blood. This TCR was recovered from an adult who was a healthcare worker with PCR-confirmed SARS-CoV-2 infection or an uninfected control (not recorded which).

CDR3 DNA: TGTGCCAGCAGCCATCTTGCGGGTGAGCAGTTCTTC. Translated: CASSHLAGEQFF. The chain employs TRBV27 and TRBJ2-1, with D perhaps matching TRBD2 (5 bases). V shed 6 bases and J shed 9 bases, with 12 bases lying between them. This CDR3 is built from 12 residues. Germline CDR1 reads MNHEY; CDR2 reads SMNVEV (reference sequence).